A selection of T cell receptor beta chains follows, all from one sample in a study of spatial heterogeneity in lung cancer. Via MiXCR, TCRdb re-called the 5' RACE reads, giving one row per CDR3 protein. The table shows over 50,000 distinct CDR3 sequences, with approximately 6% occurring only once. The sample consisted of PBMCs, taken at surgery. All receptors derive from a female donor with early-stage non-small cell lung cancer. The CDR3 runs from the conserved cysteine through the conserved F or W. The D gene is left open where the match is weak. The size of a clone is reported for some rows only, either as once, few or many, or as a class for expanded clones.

CASTAGEATNEKLFF,TGTGCCAGCACCGCAGGGGAGGCTACTAATGAAAAACTGTTTTTT,TRBV7-9,NA,15,NA,TRBJ1-4
CASRARGARNEKLFF,TGTGCCAGCAGAGCCAGGGGGGCTAGAAATGAAAAACTGTTTTTT,TRBV6-5,few,15,TRBD1,TRBJ1-4
CSASRDFNTGELFF,TGCAGTGCTAGCCGGGACTTCAACACCGGGGAGCTGTTTTTT,TRBV20-1,NA,14,NA,TRBJ2-2
CASSLVGRLGRQFF,TGTGCCAGCAGCTTAGTAGGCAGACTAGGAAGGCAGTTCTTC,TRBV7-9,few,14,NA,TRBJ2-1
CATSGGAAGNTIYF,TGTGCCACCTCGGGGGGTGCAGCTGGAAACACCATATATTTT,TRBV7-9,NA,14,NA,TRBJ1-3
CASIPDGEETQYF,TGCGCCAGCATACCCGACGGAGAAGAGACCCAGTACTTC,TRBV5-1,few,13,NA,TRBJ2-5
CASSPTVQANVLTF,TGTGCCAGCAGTCCGACGGTGCAAGCCAACGTCCTGACTTTC,TRBV12-3/TRBV12-4,NA,14,NA,TRBJ2-6
CSARGQGIIDTQYF,TGCAGTGCTAGGGGACAGGGAATTATAGATACGCAGTATTTT,TRBV20-1,many,14,TRBD1,TRBJ2-3
CASSPARGGTDTQYF,TGTGCCAGCAGCCCCGCGAGGGGGGGCACAGATACGCAGTATTTT,TRBV9,NA,15,NA,TRBJ2-3
CASSFSGAPTDTQYF,TGTGCCAGCAGCTTTTCAGGCGCCCCCACAGATACGCAGTATTTT,TRBV7-8,NA,15,NA,TRBJ2-3
CASSLGTGSGNTEAFF,TGCGCCAGCAGCTTGGGGACCGGGTCTGGGAACACTGAAGCTTTCTTT,TRBV5-1,few,16,NA,TRBJ1-1
CSARGGYGNQPQHF,TGCAGTGCCCGAGGGGGTTACGGCAATCAGCCCCAGCATTTT,TRBV20-1,few,14,NA,TRBJ1-5
CASSQSGMGTEAFF,TGTGCCAGCAGCCAGTCCGGGATGGGCACTGAAGCTTTCTTT,TRBV3-1,many,14,NA,TRBJ1-1
CASMESNQPQHF,TGTGCCAGCATGGAGAGCAATCAGCCCCAGCATTTT,TRBV6-2/TRBV6-3,many,12,NA,TRBJ1-5
CASSLGQGFTEAFF,TGTGCCAGCAGCTTAGGACAGGGGTTCACTGAAGCTTTCTTT,TRBV11-3,many,14,TRBD1,TRBJ1-1
CASSQVGGSAEAFF,TGTGCCAGCAGCCAAGTCGGGGGGAGCGCTGAAGCTTTCTTT,TRBV3-1,many,14,NA,TRBJ1-1
CASSPGQTWAGYGYTF,TGTGCCAGCAGTCCCGGGCAGACCTGGGCGGGTTATGGCTACACCTTC,TRBV6-5,NA,16,NA,TRBJ1-2
CSVETLGGQETQYF,TGCAGCGTTGAAACCCTAGGGGGCCAAGAGACCCAGTACTTC,TRBV29-1,few,14,NA,TRBJ2-5
CASSPGLAGESFGELFF,TGTGCCAGCAGCCCGGGACTAGCGGGAGAGAGTTTCGGGGAGCTGTTTTTT,TRBV5-5,many,17,TRBD2,TRBJ2-2
CASSRTTGELFF,TGTGCCAGCAGCCGTACCACCGGGGAGCTGTTTTTT,TRBV27,many,12,NA,TRBJ2-2
CASRLSGGAFNEQFF,TGTGCCAGCAGACTCAGCGGGGGCGCCTTCAATGAGCAGTTCTTC,TRBV7-3,many,15,TRBD2,TRBJ2-1
CASSPSVASTDTQYF,TGTGCCAGCTCACCCTCGGTGGCTAGCACAGATACGCAGTATTTT,TRBV18,NA,15,NA,TRBJ2-3
CASSLVLSGSHEQYF,TGTGCCAGCAGCTTAGTCCTCAGTGGGAGTCACGAGCAGTACTTC,TRBV7-9,NA,15,NA,TRBJ2-7
CASTPTGISPLHF,TGTGCCAGCACCCCCACAGGGATTTCACCCCTCCACTTT,TRBV11-2,NA,13,NA,TRBJ1-6
CASSIRDPGGYTF,TGTGCCAGTAGCATCCGGGACCCTGGGGGCTACACCTTC,TRBV19,many,13,NA,TRBJ1-2
CASSPQNGLSGYTF,TGTGCCAGCTCACCACAGAACGGACTAAGCGGCTACACCTTC,TRBV18,NA,14,NA,TRBJ1-2
CATSAHRESVNEQFF,TGTGCCACCAGCGCCCACAGGGAGTCAGTCAATGAGCAGTTCTTC,TRBV15,many,15,NA,TRBJ2-1
CASSPGGSRRFHGYTF,TGTGCCAGCAGCCCAGGGGGCTCTCGCCGGTTCCATGGCTACACCTTC,TRBV28,few,16,TRBD1,TRBJ1-2
CASSPVGRGNTEAFF,TGTGCCAGCAGCCCCGTCGGCAGGGGGAACACTGAAGCTTTCTTT,TRBV7-9,many,15,NA,TRBJ1-1
CASSMGETQYF,TGTGCCAGCAGCATGGGGGAGACCCAGTACTTC,TRBV3-1,few,11,NA,TRBJ2-5
CASSLGPYGDTQYF,TGTGCCAGCAGCCTCGGACCGTATGGGGATACGCAGTATTTT,TRBV7-2,many,14,NA,TRBJ2-3
CATSRVLGGENEQFF,TGTGCCACCAGCAGAGTCCTGGGAGGGGAAAATGAGCAGTTCTTC,TRBV15,few,15,TRBD2,TRBJ2-1
CAISDEGQVHGYTF,TGTGCCATCAGTGACGAGGGACAGGTCCATGGCTACACCTTC,TRBV10-3,many,14,TRBD1,TRBJ1-2
CASSLPGGELFF,TGTGCCAGCAGCCTTCCCGGCGGGGAGCTGTTTTTT,TRBV9,many,12,NA,TRBJ2-2
CAASEKVGTSERGAETQYF,TGTGCCGCCAGTGAGAAAGTGGGGACTAGCGAACGGGGCGCCGAGACCCAGTACTTC,TRBV24-1,NA,19,TRBD2,TRBJ2-5
CASTVRDRNSPLHF,TGTGCCAGCACCGTCCGGGACAGAAATTCACCCCTCCACTTT,TRBV27,NA,14,TRBD1,TRBJ1-6
CASKYRGNNEQFF,TGTGCCAGCAAGTACAGGGGGAACAATGAGCAGTTCTTC,TRBV2,many,13,TRBD1,TRBJ2-1
CASSLAGWQYF,TGTGCCAGCAGTTTAGCAGGATGGCAGTACTTC,TRBV28,many,11,NA,TRBJ2-7
CASSAQGTDTQYF,TGTGCCAGCAGTGCTCAGGGGACAGATACGCAGTATTTT,TRBV2,many,13,NA,TRBJ2-3
CASSLERTGLSYEQYF,TGTGCCAGCAGCTTGGAGCGGACAGGGCTGTCCTACGAGCAGTACTTC,TRBV5-6,few,16,TRBD1,TRBJ2-7
CAIRELAGVAQYF,TGTGCCATCAGAGAGCTAGCGGGCGTCGCCCAGTACTTC,TRBV10-3,many,13,TRBD2,TRBJ2-5
CASSGELNEQFF,TGTGCCAGCAGTGGAGAGTTGAATGAGCAGTTCTTC,TRBV6-2/TRBV6-3,many,12,NA,TRBJ2-1
CATLGRGNQPQHF,TGTGCCACCCTGGGACGGGGCAATCAGCCCCAGCATTTT,TRBV6-1,NA,13,NA,TRBJ1-5
CASGFRREGDEQFF,TGTGCTAGTGGTTTCAGGCGGGAGGGCGATGAGCAGTTCTTC,TRBV12-5,many,14,TRBD2,TRBJ2-1
CASSLGQGETGNQPQHF,TGTGCCAGCAGCTTAGGACAGGGCGAGACGGGCAATCAGCCCCAGCATTTT,TRBV11-2,NA,17,TRBD1,TRBJ1-5
CASSLRLANTGELFF,TGTGCCAGCAGTTTAAGGCTAGCGAACACCGGGGAGCTGTTTTTT,TRBV7-8,few,15,NA,TRBJ2-2
CASSLRPGVDNSPLHF,TGTGCCAGCAGCTTGAGGCCAGGGGTGGATAATTCACCCCTCCACTTT,TRBV5-5,NA,16,NA,TRBJ1-6
CASSLSVTSGSHNEQFF,TGTGCCAGCAGCCTATCAGTGACTAGCGGGAGCCACAATGAGCAGTTCTTC,TRBV9,NA,17,TRBD2,TRBJ2-1
CASSLSGNSNQPQHF,TGTGCCAGCAGCTTATCAGGGAATAGCAATCAGCCCCAGCATTTT,TRBV7-2,few,15,NA,TRBJ1-5
CASSVDREANTEALF,TGCGCCAGCAGCGTAGACAGGGAGGCCAACACTGAAGCTCTCTTT,TRBV5-1,few,15,TRBD1,TRBJ1-1
CASSEAGPRDSSPLHF,TGTGCCAGCAGTGAAGCAGGCCCCCGCGATAGTTCACCCCTCCACTTT,TRBV6-1,NA,16,NA,TRBJ1-6
CSSARPGAKGYTF,TGCAGTTCGGCCCGGCCGGGCGCGAAAGGCTACACCTTC,TRBV20-1,medium-sized,13,NA,TRBJ1-2
CASRRTNTGELFF,TGTGCCAGCAGGAGAACGAACACCGGGGAGCTGTTTTTT,TRBV6-5,many,13,NA,TRBJ2-2